The TCR beta chain described here comes from a study of T cells in Graves' hyperthyroidism and ophthalmopathy. This CDR3 contains 15 residues. Germline V gene lookup returns CDR1 SGHDT and CDR2 YYEEEE. V was cut by 4 bases and J by 4 bases, with 15 bases left in between. To note about this clonotype: What it binds is unknown.

Study observations and caveats: Researchers found most expanded thyroid clonotypes above 0.001 in blood as well.

Amplification targeted TCR beta CDR3 regions from RNA transcripts. The TCR CDR3 was amplified in a first-round RT-PCR using the HTBI primer set. MiXCR, applied by TCRdb to the multiplex PCR reads, yields one record per CDR3 protein. The sample carries hundreds of thousands of distinct CDR3 sequences, about 15% recorded once. Disease lasting under 3 months, a NOSPECS grade of at least 4, and a Clinical Activity Score of at least 3 were features of the ophthalmopathy patients. Not enrolled were patients with uncontrolled infection, other autoimmune disease, pregnancy or lactation. The TCR originated in a woman in her fifties or sixties with Graves' ophthalmopathy. The sample was blood. The J gene is TRBJ1-5, the V gene TRBV5-6, with D possibly matching TRBD1 (5 bases). In DNA form, the CDR3 reads TGTGCCAGCAGCCGCCGGGACTCTCGAAATCAGCCCCAGCATTTT. Translating gives CASSRRDSRNQPQHF.